This TCR beta chain was profiled in a study of technical replicates of blood from a few donors. There are 15 residues in the CDR3. In germline, CDR1 is SGDLS, CDR2 YYNGEE. V was cut by 4 bases and J by 2 bases, with 13 bases left in between. Libraries were prepared by immunoSEQ multiplex PCR; TCRdb keeps only in-frame clonotypes and omits some of them. The sample lists tens of thousands of clones, roughly 95% occurring once. What was sequenced was T cells isolated from PBMCs. This sequence was found in a human donor in good health. The rearrangement uses TRBV9 and TRBJ2-1, with D tentatively TRBD2 (5 bases). For the CDR3, the DNA is TGTGCCAGCAGCTCCCCCACGGGAACCTACAATGAGCAGTTCTTC. It specifies CASSSPTGTYNEQFF.